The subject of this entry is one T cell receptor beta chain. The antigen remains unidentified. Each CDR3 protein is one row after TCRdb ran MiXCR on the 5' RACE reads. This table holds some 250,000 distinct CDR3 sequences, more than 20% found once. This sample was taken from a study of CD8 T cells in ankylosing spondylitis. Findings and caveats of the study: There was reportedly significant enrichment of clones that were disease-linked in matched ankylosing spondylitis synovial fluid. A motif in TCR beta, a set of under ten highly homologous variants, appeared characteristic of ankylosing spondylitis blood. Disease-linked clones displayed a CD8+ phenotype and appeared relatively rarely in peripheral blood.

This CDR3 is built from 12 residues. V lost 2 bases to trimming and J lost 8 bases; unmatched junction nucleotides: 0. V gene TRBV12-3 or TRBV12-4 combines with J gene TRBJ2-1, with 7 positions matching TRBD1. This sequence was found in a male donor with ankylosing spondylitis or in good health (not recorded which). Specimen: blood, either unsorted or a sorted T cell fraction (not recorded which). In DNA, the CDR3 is TGTGCCAGCAGTTTAAGGGGGCATGAGCAGTTCTTC. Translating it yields CASSLRGHEQFF.